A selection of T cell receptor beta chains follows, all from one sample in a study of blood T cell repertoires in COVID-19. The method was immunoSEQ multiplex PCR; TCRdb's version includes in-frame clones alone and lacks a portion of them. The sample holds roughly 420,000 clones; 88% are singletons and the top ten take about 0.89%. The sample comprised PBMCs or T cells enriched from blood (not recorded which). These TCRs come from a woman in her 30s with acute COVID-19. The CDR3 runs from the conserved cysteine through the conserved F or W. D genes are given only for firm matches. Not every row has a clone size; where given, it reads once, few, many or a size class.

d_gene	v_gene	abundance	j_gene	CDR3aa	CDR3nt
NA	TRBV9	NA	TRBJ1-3	CASRGQGPSGNTIYF	TGTGCCAGCAGAGGGCAGGGGCCCTCTGGAAACACCATATATTTT
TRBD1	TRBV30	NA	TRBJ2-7	CAWSGQGGEQYF	TGTGCCTGGAGCGGACAGGGGGGCGAGCAGTACTTC
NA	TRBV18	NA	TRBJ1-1	CASSLSPGNTEAFF	TGTGCCAGCTCACTGTCTCCGGGAAACACTGAAGCTTTCTTT
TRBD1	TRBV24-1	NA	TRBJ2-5	CATAPKGAVWETQYF	TGTGCCACCGCCCCCAAGGGGGCAGTATGGGAGACCCAGTACTTC
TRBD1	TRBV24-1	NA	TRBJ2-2	CATSDDRQGNTGELFF	TGTGCCACCAGTGATGATAGACAGGGGAACACCGGGGAGCTGTTTTTT
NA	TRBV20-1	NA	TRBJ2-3	CSASSWDTRTTDTQYF	TGCAGTGCTAGTTCGTGGGACACTAGAACCACAGATACGCAGTATTTT
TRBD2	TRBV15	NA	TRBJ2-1	CATSRTSGYYNEQFF	TGTGCCACCAGCAGGACTAGCGGTTACTACAATGAGCAGTTCTTC
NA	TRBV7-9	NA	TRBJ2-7	CASSLSIHEQYF	TGTGCCAGCAGCTTATCTATCCACGAGCAGTACTTC
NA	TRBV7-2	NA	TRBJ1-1	CASSLDGQNTEAFF	TGTGCCAGCAGCTTAGATGGACAGAACACTGAAGCTTTCTTT
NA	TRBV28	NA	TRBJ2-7	CASWTPNSYEQYF	TGTGCCAGCTGGACTCCGAACTCCTACGAGCAGTACTTC
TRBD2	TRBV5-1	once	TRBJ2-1	CASSLALAGGFEQFF	TGCGCCAGCAGCTTGGCCTTAGCGGGGGGCTTTGAGCAGTTCTTC
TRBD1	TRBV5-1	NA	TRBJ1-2	CASSLAGQGDYGYTF	TGCGCCAGCAGCCTGGCAGGACAGGGGGACTATGGCTACACCTTC
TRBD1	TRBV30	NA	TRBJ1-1	CAWSRQGYAFF	TGTGCCTGGAGTCGACAGGGGTATGCTTTCTTT
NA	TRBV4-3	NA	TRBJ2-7	CASSQHQGGSYEQYF	TGCGCCAGCAGCCAACACCAGGGTGGTTCCTACGAGCAGTACTTC
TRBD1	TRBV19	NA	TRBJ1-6	CASRTGIAPLHF	TGTGCCAGTAGGACAGGGATTGCACCCCTCCACTTT
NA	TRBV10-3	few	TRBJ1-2	CAISADRGYGYTF	TGTGCCATCAGTGCGGACAGAGGCTATGGCTACACCTTC
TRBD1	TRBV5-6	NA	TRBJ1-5	CASSQDRGGPQHF	TGTGCCAGCAGTCAGGACAGGGGAGGACCCCAGCATTTT
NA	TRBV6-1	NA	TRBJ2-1	CASSEAGGPGNEQFF	TGTGCCAGCAGTGAAGCGGGGGGGCCCGGCAATGAGCAGTTCTTC
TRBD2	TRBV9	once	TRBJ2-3	CASSDSTSGGAYVNTQYF	TGTGCCAGCAGTGATTCGACTAGCGGGGGGGCTTATGTTAATACGCAGTATTTT
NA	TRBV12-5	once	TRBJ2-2	CASGFTGSLPRELFF	TGTGCTAGTGGTTTTACAGGCTCCTTACCAAGGGAGCTGTTTTTT
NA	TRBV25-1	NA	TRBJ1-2	CASSSPDRSNYGYTF	TGTGCCAGCAGTTCCCCCGACAGGTCTAACTATGGCTACACCTTC
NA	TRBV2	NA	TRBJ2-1	CASSGETVGFGQFF	TGTGCCAGCAGTGGGGAGACTGTAGGCTTTGGGCAGTTCTTC
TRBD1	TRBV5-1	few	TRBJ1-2	CASSPGTGYGYTF	TGCGCCAGCAGCCCTGGGACAGGCTATGGCTACACCTTC
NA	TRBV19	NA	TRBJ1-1	CASSNRQRNTEAFF	TGTGCCAGTAGTAACAGACAGCGTAACACTGAAGCTTTCTTT
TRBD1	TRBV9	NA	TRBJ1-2	CASDGDRGFYGYTF	TGTGCCAGCGACGGGGACAGGGGGTTCTATGGCTACACCTTC
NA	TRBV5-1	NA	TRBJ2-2	CASSLVVGELFF	TGCGCCAGCAGCTTGGTAGTGGGGGAGCTGTTTTTT
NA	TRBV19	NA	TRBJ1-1	CASRTRGSVTEAFF	TGTGCCAGTCGGACGAGGGGGAGTGTCACTGAAGCTTTCTTT
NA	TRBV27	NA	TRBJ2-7	CASSLFRVGGEQYF	TGTGCCAGCAGTTTATTCAGGGTTGGAGGGGAGCAGTACTTC
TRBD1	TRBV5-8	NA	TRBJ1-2	CASSLSWTGLYGYTF	TGTGCCAGCAGCTTGTCCTGGACAGGCCTCTATGGCTACACCTTC
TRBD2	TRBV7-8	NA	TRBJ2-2	CASSLPAGGPNTGELFF	TGTGCCAGCAGCTTACCAGCGGGGGGACCGAACACCGGGGAGCTGTTTTTT
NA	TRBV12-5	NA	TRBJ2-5	CASGPTGFLKTQYF	TGTGCTAGTGGTCCGACCGGGTTCCTCAAGACCCAGTACTTC
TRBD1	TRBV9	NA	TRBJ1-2	CASSARDRGHDGYTF	TGTGCCAGCAGCGCCCGGGACAGGGGGCACGATGGCTACACCTTC
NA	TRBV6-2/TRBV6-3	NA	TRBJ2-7	CASSPFNRVYEQYF	TGTGCCAGCAGCCCCTTTAATAGAGTCTACGAGCAGTACTTC
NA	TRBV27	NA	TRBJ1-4	CASADLGQINEKLFF	TGTGCCAGTGCGGATTTAGGACAGATAAATGAAAAACTGTTTTTT
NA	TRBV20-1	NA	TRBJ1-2	CSARHRVGYTF	TGCAGTGCTAGACACAGGGTCGGCTACACCTTC
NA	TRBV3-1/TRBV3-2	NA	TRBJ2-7	CASSKAGSLPYEQYF	TGTGCCAGCAGCAAAGCAGGGTCTTTGCCCTACGAGCAGTACTTC
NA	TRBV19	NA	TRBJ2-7	CASSISASVVLYEQYF	TGTGCCAGTAGTATCTCCGCTAGCGTAGTTCTATACGAGCAGTACTTC
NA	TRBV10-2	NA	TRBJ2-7	CASRISGGVYEQYF	TGCGCCAGCAGAATCTCCGGGGGAGTCTACGAGCAGTACTTC
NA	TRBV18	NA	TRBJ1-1	CASSPAMNTEAFF	TGTGCCAGCTCACCAGCGATGAACACTGAAGCTTTCTTT
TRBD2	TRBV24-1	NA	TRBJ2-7	CATSLSGGNEQYF	TGTGCCACCAGTCTTAGCGGGGGCAACGAGCAGTACTTC
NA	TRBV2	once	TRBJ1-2	CASRGDNPYGYTF	TGTGCCAGCAGGGGTGACAACCCTTATGGCTACACCTTC
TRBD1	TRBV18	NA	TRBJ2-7	CASSPGTGLPYEQYF	TGTGCCAGCTCACCTGGGACAGGCCTACCCTACGAGCAGTACTTC
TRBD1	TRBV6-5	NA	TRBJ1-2	CASSHETGSDGYTF	TGTGCCAGCAGCCACGAGACAGGGTCGGATGGCTACACCTTC
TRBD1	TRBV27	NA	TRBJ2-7	CASRWGQGPYEQYF	TGTGCCAGCAGATGGGGACAGGGGCCCTACGAGCAGTACTTC
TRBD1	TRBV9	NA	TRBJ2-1	CASSLRSGTGESSEQFF	TGTGCCAGCAGCCTTCGTTCCGGGACAGGGGAGAGTAGTGAGCAGTTCTTC
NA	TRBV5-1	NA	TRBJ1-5	CASSPTGEPQHF	TGCGCCAGCAGCCCAACGGGGGAGCCCCAGCATTTT
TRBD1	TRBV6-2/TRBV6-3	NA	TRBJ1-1	CASSYSPQGQAFF	TGTGCCAGCAGTTACTCTCCACAGGGGCAAGCTTTCTTT
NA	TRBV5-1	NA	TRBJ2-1	CASSLVEGASYNEQFF	TGCGCCAGCAGCTTGGTGGAGGGGGCCTCCTACAATGAGCAGTTCTTC
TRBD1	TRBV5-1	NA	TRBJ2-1	CASSSTRQGPSNEQFF	TGCGCCAGCAGCTCCACTCGACAGGGACCTTCCAATGAGCAGTTCTTC
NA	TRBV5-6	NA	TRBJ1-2	CASSPGQAGNYGYTF	TGTGCCAGCAGCCCTGGGCAAGCAGGGAACTATGGCTACACCTTC
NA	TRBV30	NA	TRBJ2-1	CAWSVGQGIRNEQFF	TGTGCCTGGAGTGTCGGGCAGGGGATTCGCAATGAGCAGTTCTTC
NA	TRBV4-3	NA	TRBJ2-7	CASSQDRSTFYEQYF	TGCGCCAGCAGCCAAGACAGGTCAACGTTTTACGAGCAGTACTTC
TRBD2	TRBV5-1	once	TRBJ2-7	CASSLPGLEYEQYF	TGCGCCAGCAGCTTACCGGGACTAGAATACGAGCAGTACTTC
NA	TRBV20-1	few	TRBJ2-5	CSASNIGGGHF	TGCAGTGCTAGTAATATAGGGGGGGGGCACTTC
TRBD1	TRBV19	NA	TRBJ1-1	CASDRVGEAFF	TGTGCCAGCGACAGGGTGGGCGAAGCTTTCTTT
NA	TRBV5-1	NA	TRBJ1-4	CASTRDGQSNEKLFF	TGCGCCAGCACCCGAGACGGACAGAGTAATGAAAAACTGTTTTTT
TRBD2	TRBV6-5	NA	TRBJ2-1	CATTAGTSVNEQFF	TGTGCAACCACCGCCGGGACTAGCGTCAATGAGCAGTTCTTC
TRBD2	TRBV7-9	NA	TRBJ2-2	CASSPRLAGANTGELFF	TGTGCCAGCAGTCCACGACTAGCGGGGGCGAACACCGGGGAGCTGTTTTTT